This T cell receptor (beta chain) stems from a study of blood T cell repertoires in COVID-19 (dated by TCRdb to 2019 to 2021). Looking at the study overall: Samples covering the acute and convalescent phases of COVID-19 were provided by collaborators in the United States, Italy and Spain. The prospective study material was composed of cDNA or gDNA derived from T cells, B-cell-depleted T cells, or PBMCs. Where available, HLA class I and class II types were taken from metadata supplied by the sample provider and were not determined by assay-based typing. Sample metadata almost always included a de-identified subject ID, COVID-19 status, age in years and sex. The dataset comprised deeply sampled blood TCRbeta repertoires from subjects exposed to, actively infected with, or recovered from COVID-19. The repertoires were released in a freely available public database intended as a resource for research on the immune response to SARS-CoV-2. The samples were drawn from the first 160 participants of the ongoing ImmuneRACE study and from 1,254 subjects provided by 6 global collaborators.

At one collaborating source in Seattle, patients were enrolled during active infection and were followed longitudinally through the course of disease. The collaborating institutions used their own protocols to collect whole blood in K2EDTA tubes. For TCRbeta analysis, collaborators shipped samples as frozen whole blood, isolated PBMCs, or DNA extracted from either of those sample types. TCRbeta CDR3 regions were amplified from genomic DNA using the immunoSEQ Assay, a bias-controlled multiplex PCR. The authors' analysis ran thus. The number of nucleated cells in each sample was estimated by amplification of reference gene primers within the assay. To quantify the absolute abundance of each unique TCRbeta CDR3 rearrangement, sequence reads were collapsed and filtered. For each sample, productive Simpson clonality was calculated as the square root of Simpson's diversity index across productive rearrangements. The table was pulled from immuneACCESS by TCRdb, which kept in-frame rearrangements only. Such tables lose some clones; where checked, under half of the loss comes from unresolved V genes, and the rest has no known cause. V, J and clone size reflect that table, while D and trimming were determined from the DNA. The sample table shows roughly 200,000 clones, and about four fifths are seen once. The ten largest make up under 7% of the sample.

What the research found in general, with its limitations: The quantity of clinical and demographic metadata differed by source and by participant and was supplied without curation.

About this clone itself: This receptor's antigen is unknown. No base-level quality is on record; no much larger clone is a single base apart.

Including cysteine and phenylalanine, the CDR3 has 15 amino acids. CDR3 DNA is the only sequence kept; it has 45 bases, read in frame from the first base. The CDR1 and CDR2 encoded by the germline V gene (reference sequence) are LNHNV and YYDKDF. Trimmed from V: 0 bases; trimmed from J: 5 bases; junction bases lacking a gene match: 6. Sequencing input: peripheral blood. The chain is assembled from TRBV15 and TRBJ2-7; 8 middle bases align to TRBD2. The clonotype originates from a woman aged 35 to 49 with COVID-19, enrolled during active disease. The CDR3 in this case is CATSRERGGGHEQYF. The DNA sequence follows: TGTGCCACCAGCAGAGAACGGGGGGGTGGCCACGAGCAGTACTTC.